The 18 T cell receptor beta chains below come from one sample, sequenced in a study of cytomegalovirus exposure and HLA in healthy donors. Vbeta (60) and Jbeta (13) primers were used in the PCR. Here immunoSEQ multiplex PCR was the method, and the copy in TCRdb shows in-frame clones only, minus some. Of under 200,000 clones in the sample, roughly 80% are singletons; the top ten hold around 9%. The material sequenced was PBMCs. Receptors were obtained from a male donor in good health and CMV-seropositive.

The chain combines TRBV28 with TRBJ1-2; TRBD1 might be the D (6 bases). The CDR3 sequence is 16 residues long. Per the germline V gene, CDR1 is MDHEN and CDR2 is SYDVKM. V lost 8 bases to trimming and J lost 0 bases, with 19 bases between them. The CDR3 here is CASHQTGLKTNYGYTF. In nucleotides, the CDR3 is TGTGCCAGCCACCAGACAGGCCTAAAGACTAACTATGGCTACACCTTC.

This clone turned up a few times. The rearrangement uses TRBV6-5 and TRBJ1-1; 7 nucleotides align to TRBD1. The CDR3 contains 12 residues. V trimming: 6 bases; J trimming: 7 bases; junction bases outside the gene matches: 5. Germline V gene lookup returns CDR1 MNHEY and CDR2 SVGAGI. CDR3 protein: CASSLDRIEAFF. The CDR3 DNA is TGTGCCAGCAGCCTGGACAGGATTGAAGCTTTCTTT.

The sample holds a few counts of this clone. Here the CDR3 reads CASSPGTGQNEKLFF. The CDR3 DNA sequence: TGCGCCAGCAGCCCCGGGACAGGGCAAAATGAAAAACTGTTTTTT. This rearrangement joins TRBV5-1 to TRBJ1-4, with 9 positions matching TRBD1. The CDR3 loop spans 15 amino acids. Germline trimming cut 4 bases from V and 5 bases from J; bases unmatched to any gene: 6. Germline V gene data show CDR1 as SGHRS and CDR2 as YFSETQ.

The chain uses TRBV6-5 and TRBJ2-7; 8 positions agree with TRBD1. Germline assignment: CDR1 MNHEY and CDR2 SVGAGI. The ends lost 2 bases at V and 6 bases at J; junction bases unmatched: 9. The CDR3 runs 15 residues. DNA for the CDR3: TGTGCCAGCAGTTACGGGGACAGGCTAGAGGGCGAGCAGTACTTC. It encodes CASSYGDRLEGEQYF.

The V call is TRBV25-1, the J call TRBJ2-1; TRBD2 matches at 13 bases. Germline CDR1 MGHDK, CDR2 SYGVNS. The CDR3 spans 18 residues. After removal of 3 bases from V and 7 bases from J, the junction contained 12 bases not matched to a gene. The CDR3 loop is CASSEPPPGTSGANEQFF. The CDR3 DNA follows: TGTGCCAGCAGTGAGCCACCCCCCGGGACTAGCGGGGCGAATGAGCAGTTCTTC.

The J gene is TRBJ1-1, the V gene TRBV18; a weak D match, TRBD1 (5 bases). The germline V gene has CDR1 KGHSH and CDR2 LQKENI. CDR3 length equals 14 residues. The V end lost 3 bases, the J end lost 4 bases, and 12 bases lay between the germline ends. The CDR3 region is CASSPGGSGTEAFF. CDR3 DNA sequence: TGTGCCAGCTCACCCGGGGGGAGCGGCACTGAAGCTTTCTTT. Using reference TRBV18 and TRBJ1-1 for the parts outside the CDR3, the full variable domain is NAGVMQNPRHLVRRRGQEARLRCSPMKGHSHVYWYRQLPEEGLKFMVYLQKENIIDESGMPKERFSAEFPKEGPSILRIQQVVRGDSAAYFCASSPGGSGTEAFFGQGTRLTVV.

As to this clone: Other DNA sequences in the sample encode the same CDR3. The chain uses TRBV11-2 and TRBJ1-1; D is possibly TRBD1 (6 bases). The V end was cut by 1 base, the J end by 3 bases, with 9 bases between. The CDR3 consists of 14 residues. The germline V gene has CDR1 SGHAT and CDR2 FQNNGV. The DNA of the CDR3 is TGTGCCAGCAGCTTAGTAGGGGGATACACTGAAGCTTTCTTT. This translates into CASSLVGGYTEAFF.

The rearrangement links TRBV15 to TRBJ1-1; D is perhaps TRBD1 (6 bases). Germline V gives CDR1 LNHNV, CDR2 YYDKDF (reference sequence). The CDR3 covers 15 residues. V was clipped by 2 bases and J by 1 base, with 11 bases between them. CDR3 coding DNA: TGTGCCACCAGCAGACCCTTGACAGGGAACACTGAAGCTTTCTTT. Its translation is CATSRPLTGNTEAFF.

This clone was observed once. The chain carries TRBV25-1 and TRBJ1-5; the match to TRBD1 covers 10 bases. The end of the DNA aligns better with TRBJ2-3, so the J call may be wrong. CDR3 size: 14 residues. Germline V lookup: CDR1 MGHDK, CDR2 SYGVNS. CDR3 nucleotide sequence: TGTGCCAGCGAACAGACAGGGGGCAATCAGCCCCAGTATTTT. Amino acid sequence: CASEQTGGNQPQYF.

The J gene is TRBJ2-7, the V gene TRBV27; D perhaps matches TRBD2 (5 bases). CDR1 is MNHEY, CDR2 SMNVEV, per germline (reference sequence). Trimming cost V 7 bases and J 5 bases, with 15 bases left between them. The CDR3 contains 13 residues. The DNA of the CDR3 is TGTGCCAGCACCGGAGGTGTGTCGAACGAGCAGTACTTC. Protein: CASTGGVSNEQYF.

This clone has at least ten counts. This chain connects TRBV9 to TRBJ1-4, with D unresolved. Germline CDR1 and CDR2: SGDLS and YYNGEE. Trimming pared 4 bases from V and 0 bases from J, leaving 7 bases between. This CDR3 has 14 residues. CDR3 in amino acids: CASSLTATNEKLFF. The CDR3 region has the DNA TGTGCCAGCAGCCTGACTGCAACTAATGAAAAACTGTTTTTT.

V and J are TRBV6-1 and TRBJ1-5, with 9 positions matching TRBD1. V trimming: 3 bases; J trimming: 5 bases; junction bases outside the gene matches: 5. This CDR3 region has 15 residues. CDR1 is MNHNS and CDR2 is SASEGT in the germline V gene. In DNA, the CDR3 is TGTGCCAGCAGTGATTGGGACAGGGATGATCAGCCCCAGCATTTT. Its translation: CASSDWDRDDQPQHF.

The CDR3 nucleotides are TGTGCCAGTAGTAGCCAGGGGGTCAGTCAGCCCCAGCATTTT. Residues: CASSSQGVSQPQHF. This sequence joins TRBV19 and TRBJ1-5; 7 bases line up with TRBD1. The CDR3 is made up of 14 amino acids. CDR1 LNHDA and CDR2 SQIVND come from the germline V gene (reference sequence). V lost 4 bases and J lost 6; bases outside the gene matches: 6.

The chain uses TRBV29-1 and TRBJ1-1; D might be TRBD1 (6 bases). The CDR3 is made up of 13 amino acids. V shed 3 bases and J shed 4 bases, with 12 bases lying between them. The V gene's germline CDR1 is SQVTM and CDR2 ANQGSEA. The CDR3 loop is CSVEKGGPTEAFF. For the CDR3, the DNA is TGCAGCGTTGAGAAGGGGGGGCCCACTGAAGCTTTCTTT. Full variable domain (rest looked up from reference TRBV29-1 and TRBJ1-1): SAVISQKPSRDICQRGTSLTIQCQVDSQVTMMFWYRQQPGQSLTLIATANQGSEATYESGFVIDKFPISRPNLTFSTLTVSNMSPEDSSIYLCSVEKGGPTEAFFGQGTRLTVV.

V gene TRBV28 combines with J gene TRBJ2-1; TRBD1 might be the D (6 bases). CDR3 length: 16 residues. Germline loops: CDR1 MDHEN, CDR2 SYDVKM. The germline V and J ends were trimmed by 6 bases and 3 bases, with 18 bases remaining between them. DNA of the CDR3: TGTGCCAGCAGCGGTTCTCCAGGGGTTATCTACAATGAGCAGTTCTTC. Residues: CASSGSPGVIYNEQFF. Full variable domain (remainder filled in from reference TRBV28 and TRBJ2-1): DVKVTQSSRYLVKRTGEKVFLECVQDMDHENMFWYRQDPGLGLRLIYFSYDVKMKEKGDIPEGYSVSREKKERFSLILESASTNQTSMYLCASSGSPGVIYNEQFFGPGTRLTVL.

The chain couples TRBV5-4 to TRBJ2-1; 8 bases match TRBD2. Unmatched junction bases numbered 9, after V lost 1 base and J lost 6 bases. Germline V gene sequence: CDR1 SGHNT, CDR2 YYREEE (reference sequence). This CDR3 comprises 16 residues. The CDR3 loop is CASSLLTGGPGNEQFF. The CDR3 DNA follows: TGTGCCAGCAGCTTGTTGACGGGGGGGCCAGGCAATGAGCAGTTCTTC.

V gene TRBV30 combines with J gene TRBJ1-1; D not resolved. CDR3 length: 14 amino acids. Deletions cut 0 bases from V and 2 bases from J, with 10 bases between. The germline gives CDR1 GTSNPN, CDR2 SVGIG (reference sequence). The chain's CDR3 is CAWSVFRVNTEAFF. The DNA for the CDR3 is TGTGCCTGGAGTGTATTTCGGGTTAACACTGAAGCTTTCTTT.

The V call is TRBV9, the J call TRBJ1-3, with a tentative D call TRBD1 (5 bases). V lost 0 bases and J 0 bases, leaving 7 bases between the germline ends. The germline V gene has CDR1 SGDLS and CDR2 YYNGEE. This CDR3 is built from 15 residues. CDR3 protein: CASSVGGDSGNTIYF. In DNA form, the CDR3 reads TGTGCCAGCAGCGTAGGGGGCGACTCTGGAAACACCATATATTTT. The variable domain in full, completed from reference TRBV9 and TRBJ1-3, reads DSGVTQTPKHLITATGQRVTLRCSPRSGDLSVYWYQQSLDQGLQFLIQYYNGEERAKGNILERFSAQQFPDLHSELNLSSLELGDSALYFCASSVGGDSGNTIYFGEGSWLTVV.